A selection of T cell receptor beta chains follows, all from one sample in a study of Tregs in tolerant kidney transplant recipients. This table comes from immunoSEQ multiplex PCR, and its TCRdb copy is limited to in-frame clones, with some not included. This table holds about 50,000 clones, approximately 90% found once. This sample comprised CD8+ T cells from blood (PBMCs), obtained 12 months after the transplant. The source is a human patient who received a combined kidney and bone marrow transplant. The graft donor may be the source of some T cells. Both conserved end residues are part of each CDR3. For some rows the clone size is stated as once, few or many, or as a class when expanded; others skip it.

cdr3_aa | clone_size | cdr3_length | v_call
CASSYRVMNTEAFF | NA | 14 | TRBV11-1
CAWSPGLYEQYF | NA | 12 | TRBV30
CASSQVGGPTDTQYF | NA | 15 | TRBV6-5
CASSPTHYSYEQYF | NA | 14 | TRBV4-1
CASSEQGGAVGGTGELFF | NA | 18 | TRBV2
CASSLVGGETQYF | NA | 13 | TRBV27
CASSAGFSSQGGSYNEQFF | NA | 19 | TRBV7-9
CANPLPGLARYEQYF | NA | 15 | TRBV6-5
CASSVARGDTQYF | NA | 13 | TRBV9
CAMMGGAGTSGRTYEQYF | NA | 18 | TRBV2
CASSPHREQGAYEQYF | NA | 16 | TRBV4-1
CASSQDSHTTGELFF | NA | 15 | TRBV4-1
CASSLGWGDNQPQHF | once | 15 | TRBV28
CSVRVADTEAFF | once | 12 | TRBV29-1
CATSRDRVLNTEAFF | few | 15 | TRBV15
CAWSPGSGGNTEAFF | once | 15 | TRBV30
CASSKRGEGKGYNEQFF | NA | 17 | TRBV21-1
CASSLSSGGTGGLFF | NA | 15 | TRBV7-9
CASSQEEGFSYEQYF | NA | 15 | TRBV4-3
CASSSIGENEKLFF | NA | 14 | TRBV7-6
CASSVGDRGSTDTQYF | few | 16 | TRBV9
CASSQFIAGDQETQYF | NA | 16 | TRBV4-2
CATSTRGLAGEGYNEQFF | NA | 18 | TRBV15
CASSHPGQSLNTEAFF | few | 16 | TRBV7-2
CASSVARGGGNTEAFF | NA | 16 | TRBV9
CASSSGQTSFSNQPQHF | NA | 17 | TRBV7-6
CAFFRGGYTF | NA | 10 | TRBV30
CASSLDFRTGGVQPQHF | NA | 17 | TRBV7-8
CASSVGRDSYEQYF | NA | 14 | TRBV9
CASSLNWQTYNEQFF | NA | 15 | TRBV7-6
CASSLGPEGYEQYF | once | 14 | TRBV27
CASSLTGGFGNTIYF | NA | 15 | TRBV9
CASSPKTGYYGYTF | NA | 14 | TRBV7-6
CASSSGLPSDTQYF | NA | 14 | TRBV6-1
CASSYSQGASYEQYF | once | 15 | TRBV2
CASSLLPAGPGYTF | once | 14 | TRBV7-8
CASSQEAGRPSQGNIQYF | few | 18 | TRBV4-3
CASSYPTENSNQPQHF | NA | 16 | TRBV6-5
CASRRGGQGGFGRTEAFF | NA | 18 | TRBV7-9
CASSQDRQGADTIYF | NA | 15 | TRBV4-2
CASSASGTSYEQYF | NA | 14 | TRBV9
CASSEFPASSYNSPLHF | NA | 17 | TRBV25-1
CASSLYGSTEAFF | NA | 13 | TRBV5-1
CASSVEDHGTDTQYF | NA | 15 | TRBV9
CASKASDSEQYF | few | 12 | TRBV19
CASRDRGDNEQFF | NA | 13 | TRBV5-6